These 21 T cell receptor beta chains were all obtained from the same sample, sequenced in a study of shared clonotypes between healthy human individuals (dated by TCRdb to the early 2020s). The method was the immunoSEQ multiplex PCR assay. TCRdb took this table from immuneACCESS and kept in-frame rearrangements with V and J called. Such tables lack part of the clones; where checked against another copy, unresolved V genes explain under half of the gap, and the rest is unexplained. This sample has fewer than 1.8 million clones in its table, and approximately 98.5% of those were observed once. The top ten hold around 0.38% of the sample. Sequencing used naive CD4+ T cells sorted from blood. The sample's cell subset or site label, decoded: CD45RA+ positively selected. The source is a man aged 25 to 45 in good health.

This clone was found once. The same CDR3 can be traced to other DNA sequences in this sample. The rearrangement links TRBV5-1 to TRBJ2-1; the match to TRBD2 covers 9 bases. CDR3 length: 15 amino acids. Germline loops: CDR1 SGHRS, CDR2 YFSETQ. The V and J ends lost 0 bases and 4 bases, in that order; junction bases with no gene match: 2. CDR3 residues: CASSLGLAGYNEQFF. CDR3 in DNA: TGCGCCAGCAGCTTGGGGCTAGCGGGGTACAATGAGCAGTTCTTC. Full variable domain (outside the CDR3, taken from reference TRBV5-1 and TRBJ2-1): KAGVTQTPRYLIKTRGQQVTLSCSPISGHRSVSWYQQTPGQGLQFLFEYFSETQRNKGNFPGRFSGRQFSNSRSEMNVSTLELGDSALYLCASSLGLAGYNEQFFGPGTRLTVL.

This chain joins TRBV7-2 and TRBJ2-7; D gene ambiguous. This CDR3 comprises 15 residues. The V gene's germline CDR1 is SGHTA and CDR2 FQGNSA. Trimming took 4 bases from V and 1 from J, leaving 14 bases between them. The CDR3 is CASSSNIGWSYEQYF. The CDR3 nucleotides are TGTGCCAGCAGCTCGAACATCGGGTGGTCCTACGAGCAGTACTTC.

CDR3 amino acids: CASSSHMDAGRETQYF. The CDR3 region has the DNA TGTGCCAGCAGTTCCCATATGGACGCAGGGAGAGAGACCCAGTACTTC. The rearrangement joins TRBV6-6 to TRBJ2-5; possibly TRBD1 or TRBD2 for D (5 bases each). The length of the CDR3 is 16 residues. V was cut by 4 bases and J by 4 bases, with 19 bases left in between. Germline V lookup: CDR1 MNHNY, CDR2 SVGAGI (reference sequence).

This clone was seen once. This sequence joins TRBV5-8 and TRBJ2-2; D unclear. Trimming cost V 1 base and J 7 bases, with 11 bases left between them. Germline CDR1 SGHTS, CDR2 YDEGEE. The CDR3 spans 14 residues. DNA of the CDR3: TGTGCCAGCAGCTTGATGTGGAAAGGCGGGGAGCTGTTTTTT. This encodes CASSLMWKGGELFF.

J is TRBJ2-2 and V is TRBV15; 11 bases map to TRBD1. Per the germline V gene, CDR1 is LNHNV and CDR2 is YYDKDF (reference sequence). This CDR3 spans 16 amino acids. V trimming: 3 bases; J trimming: 6 bases; junction bases outside the gene matches: 6. The CDR3: CATSRTRTGGPGELFF. The CDR3 nucleotides read TGTGCCACCAGCAGGACCCGGACAGGGGGCCCCGGGGAGCTGTTTTTT. Complete variable domain (other parts from reference TRBV15 and TRBJ2-2): DAMVIQNPRYQVTQFGKPVTLSCSQTLNHNVMYWYQQKSSQAPKLLFHYYDKDFNNEADTPDNFQSRRPNTSFCFLDIRSPGLGDTAMYLCATSRTRTGGPGELFFGEGSRLTVL.

The rearrangement links TRBV29-1 to TRBJ2-7; perhaps TRBD2 as D (5 bases). The CDR3 consists of 16 residues. Deletions cut 4 bases from V and 2 bases from J, with 21 bases between. The germline V gene has CDR1 SQVTM and CDR2 ANQGSEA. CDR3 bases: TGCAGCGTTGTCGGCGGGTCCTCCCTAACGGCCTACGAGCAGTACTTC. Translation gives CSVVGGSSLTAYEQYF.

V and J are TRBV27 and TRBJ2-7; 9 nucleotides agree with TRBD2. The CDR3 contains 16 residues. V was clipped by 5 bases and J by 3 bases; unmatched bases: 11. The germline V gene encodes CDR1 MNHEY and CDR2 SMNVEV (reference sequence). The CDR3 spells CASSTLPGLAGYEQYF. The CDR3 region has the DNA TGTGCCAGCAGTACACTTCCGGGACTAGCCGGCTACGAGCAGTACTTC.

The rearrangement uses TRBV18 and TRBJ1-4, with TRBD1 as a possible D gene (6 bases). V gave up 4 bases and J gave up 0 bases, with 9 bases separating them. Germline lookup yields CDR1 KGHSH and CDR2 LQKENI. The CDR3 consists of 15 residues. The DNA of the CDR3 is TGTGCCAGCTCACAAGGACAGACAACTAATGAAAAACTGTTTTTT. Amino acid sequence: CASSQGQTTNEKLFF.

This clone was observed a single time. V usage is TRBV28 and J usage is TRBJ2-7; no clear D gene. Germline values: CDR1 MDHEN, CDR2 SYDVKM. V gave up 7 bases and J gave up 2 bases, with 18 bases separating them. This CDR3 comprises 15 residues. CDR3 sequence (DNA): TGTGCCAGCACCAAGGGCCGTGTGAGGACCTACGAGCAGTACTTC. This codes for CASTKGRVRTYEQYF.

The chain recombines TRBV21-1 with TRBJ2-5. TRBV21-1 is given as a pseudogene. This CDR3 has 13 amino acids. CDR3 loop: CASSQRDVGTQYF. The CDR3 region has the DNA TGTGCCAGCAGCCAAAGGGACGTCGGTACCCAGTACTTC.

The chain has TRBV7-2 and TRBJ2-1, with D perhaps matching TRBD1 (6 bases). The CDR3 has 14 amino acids. The V gene's germline CDR1 is SGHTA and CDR2 FQGNSA. The V end was cut by 8 bases, the J end by 2 bases, with 13 bases between. The CDR3 loop reads CASRYRDPYNEQFF. CDR3 bases: TGTGCCAGCCGATACAGGGACCCCTACAATGAGCAGTTCTTC.

This chain links TRBV5-1 with TRBJ2-1, with D tentatively TRBD1 (5 bases). V was shortened by 3 bases and J by 9 bases, with 13 bases between the two germline ends. The CDR3 has 13 residues. CDR1 SGHRS and CDR2 YFSETQ come from the germline V gene. CDR3 bases: TGCGCCAGCAGCTCGCTTGGGGCGCGTGAGCAGTTCTTC. It is translated as CASSSLGAREQFF.

The chain is built from TRBV5-1 and TRBJ2-6; D not certain. The germline V and J ends were trimmed by 4 bases and 2 bases, with 25 bases remaining between them. Germline CDR1 SGHRS, CDR2 YFSETQ. The CDR3 is 20 residues long. The CDR3 spells CASSVERGGSSRAGANVLTF. In DNA form, the CDR3 reads TGCGCCAGCAGCGTTGAGAGAGGTGGATCTTCAAGGGCTGGGGCCAACGTCCTGACTTTC.

The chain has TRBV7-2 and TRBJ2-1, with a weak D call TRBD1 (5 bases). The V and J ends lost 5 bases and 5 bases respectively, with 13 bases between them. Germline V gene data show CDR1 as SGHTA and CDR2 as FQGNSA. The CDR3 has 14 amino acids. The CDR3 is CASSNRMTDNEQFF. The CDR3 DNA follows: TGTGCCAGCAGCAATAGAATGACAGACAATGAGCAGTTCTTC.

This chain links TRBV15 with TRBJ1-4, with D perhaps TRBD1 (5 bases). Germline loops: CDR1 LNHNV, CDR2 YYDKDF (reference sequence). V was trimmed by 1 base and J by 7 bases, leaving 16 bases between them. The CDR3 is 16 residues long. The CDR3 protein is CATSRGQGQTSEKLFF. The CDR3 region has the DNA TGTGCCACCAGCAGAGGTCAGGGTCAGACCAGTGAAAAACTGTTTTTT.

This clone was found once. CDR3 sequence reads: CASSLGLTGGAWETQYF. CDR3 bases: TGTGCCAGCAGCTTAGGCCTTACAGGGGGCGCGTGGGAGACCCAGTACTTC. The chain employs TRBV13 and TRBJ2-5; 9 nucleotides match TRBD1. Germline assignment: CDR1 PRHDT and CDR2 FYEKMQ (reference sequence). J gave up 5 bases and V 0 bases, and 10 bases lay outside the gene matches. The CDR3 has 17 residues. Supplemented by reference TRBV13 and TRBJ2-5, the full variable domain reads AAGVIQSPRHLIKEKRETATLKCYPIPRHDTVYWYQQGPGQDPQFLISFYEKMQSDKGSIPDRFSAQQFSDYHSELNMSSLELGDSALYFCASSLGLTGGAWETQYFGPGTRLLVL.

This clone was seen only once. The chain joins TRBV28 to TRBJ2-3; 8 positions match TRBD2. The ends lost 2 bases at V and 5 bases at J; junction bases unmatched: 3. This CDR3 has 14 residues. Germline V lookup: CDR1 MDHEN, CDR2 SYDVKM. CDR3 nucleotide sequence: TGTGCCAGCAGTTTACGACTAGCGAAAGATACGCAGTATTTT. It yields the protein CASSLRLAKDTQYF.

This clone was found once. The CDR3 loop reads CASSSQWNQPQHF. Here the CDR3 DNA reads TGTGCCAGCAGCTCCCAGTGGAATCAGCCCCAGCATTTT. The chain carries TRBV7-2 and TRBJ1-5; D is unclear. The V end was cut by 4 bases, the J end by 4 bases, with 8 bases between. Germline CDR1 reads SGHTA; CDR2 reads FQGNSA. CDR3 size: 13 residues.

The chain uses TRBV7-9 and TRBJ2-3, with D possibly matching TRBD1 (5 bases). V lost 5 bases and J 5 bases, leaving 17 bases between the germline ends. The germline CDR1 and CDR2 sequences are SEHNR and FQNEAQ (reference sequence). This CDR3 has 15 amino acids. CDR3 sequence: CASSPYPREGDTQYF. The DNA for the CDR3 is TGTGCCAGCAGCCCCTATCCCAGGGAAGGAGATACGCAGTATTTT.

This CDR3 is CASSTRQGSYNEQFF. DNA for the CDR3: TGTGCCAGCAGTACGCGACAGGGTTCCTACAATGAGCAGTTCTTC. V usage is TRBV6-5 and J usage is TRBJ2-1, with 7 bases aligning to TRBD1. Germline-derived CDR1 and CDR2 are MNHEY and SVGAGI. The CDR3 has 15 residues. Trimming took 5 bases from V and 1 from J; bases not matched to a gene: 5.

In regard to this clone: This CDR3 is also generated by other DNA sequences in the sample. The rearrangement links TRBV7-2 to TRBJ1-5; no clear D gene. Germline V lookup: CDR1 SGHTA, CDR2 FQGNSA. The ends were cut back, 3 bases at V and 5 bases at J, with 8 bases in the middle. The CDR3 sequence is 13 residues long. CDR3 DNA: TGTGCCAGCAGCTTTGATCGGGATCAGCCCCAGCATTTT. This gives the protein CASSFDRDQPQHF.